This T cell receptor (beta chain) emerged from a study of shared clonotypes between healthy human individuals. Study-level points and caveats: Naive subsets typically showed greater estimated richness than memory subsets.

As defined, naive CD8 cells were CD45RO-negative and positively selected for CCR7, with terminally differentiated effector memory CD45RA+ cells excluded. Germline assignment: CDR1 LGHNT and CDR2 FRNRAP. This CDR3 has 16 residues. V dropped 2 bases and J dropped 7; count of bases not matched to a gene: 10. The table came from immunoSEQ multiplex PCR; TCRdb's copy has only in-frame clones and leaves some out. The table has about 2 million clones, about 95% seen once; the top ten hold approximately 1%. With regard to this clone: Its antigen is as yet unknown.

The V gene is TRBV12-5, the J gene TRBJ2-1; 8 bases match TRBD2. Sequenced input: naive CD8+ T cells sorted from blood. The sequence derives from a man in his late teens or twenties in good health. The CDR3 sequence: CASGLIPGLGGNEQFF. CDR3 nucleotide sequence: TGTGCTAGTGGTTTGATCCCGGGACTAGGGGGGAATGAGCAGTTCTTC.